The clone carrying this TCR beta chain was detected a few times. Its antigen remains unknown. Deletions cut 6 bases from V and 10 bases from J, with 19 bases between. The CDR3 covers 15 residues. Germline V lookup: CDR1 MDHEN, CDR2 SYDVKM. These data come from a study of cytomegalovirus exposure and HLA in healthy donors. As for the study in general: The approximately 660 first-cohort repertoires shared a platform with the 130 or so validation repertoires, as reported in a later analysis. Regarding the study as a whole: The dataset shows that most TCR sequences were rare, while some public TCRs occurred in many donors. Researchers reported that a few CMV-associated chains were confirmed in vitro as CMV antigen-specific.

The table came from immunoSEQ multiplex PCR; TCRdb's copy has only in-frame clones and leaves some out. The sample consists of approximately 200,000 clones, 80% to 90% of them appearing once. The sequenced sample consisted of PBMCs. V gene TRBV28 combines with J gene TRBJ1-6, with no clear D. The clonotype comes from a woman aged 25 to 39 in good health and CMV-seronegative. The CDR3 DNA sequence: TGTGCCAGCAGCCACGGAGACGGGGATACCTCACCCCTCCACTTT. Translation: CASSHGDGDTSPLHF.